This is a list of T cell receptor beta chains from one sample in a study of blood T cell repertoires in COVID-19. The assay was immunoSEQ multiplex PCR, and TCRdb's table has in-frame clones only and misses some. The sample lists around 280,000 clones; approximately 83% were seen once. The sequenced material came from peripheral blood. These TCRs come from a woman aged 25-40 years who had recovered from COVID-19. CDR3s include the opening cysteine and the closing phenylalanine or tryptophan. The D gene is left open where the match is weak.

TGTGCCAGCAGCAGGACAGGGCAGAATTCACCCCTCCACTTT | CASSRTGQNSPLHF | TRBD1 | TRBJ1-6 | TRBV3-1/TRBV3-2
TGTGCCAGCAGCCAAGATACAGGGAATGGCTACACCTTC | CASSQDTGNGYTF | . | TRBJ1-2 | TRBV3-1/TRBV3-2
TGTGCCAGCAGTGATGGGGTAAGGGGGCCTCAAGAGACCCAGTACTTC | CASSDGVRGPQETQYF | TRBD1 | TRBJ2-5 | TRBV6-1
TGTGCCAGCATCAGAGTGGCAGGGACCCAGTACTTC | CASIRVAGTQYF | . | TRBJ2-5 | TRBV2
TGTGCCAGCAGGGGGGACAGGGACTATGGCTACACCTTC | CASRGDRDYGYTF | TRBD1 | TRBJ1-2 | TRBV6-5
TGTGCCAGTAGTCTGTCGGACAGGGCCTTTACTGAAGCTTTCTTT | CASSLSDRAFTEAFF | TRBD1 | TRBJ1-1 | TRBV19
TGTGCCAGCTCACCAACTACAACCGGGGAGCTGTTTTTT | CASSPTTTGELFF | . | TRBJ2-2 | TRBV18
TGTGCCATCAGTGACGGGACAGGGGAATACGAGCAGTACTTC | CAISDGTGEYEQYF | TRBD1 | TRBJ2-7 | TRBV10-3
TGTGCCAGCAGGCGGGACAGGGGGTCCACCGGGGAGCTGTTTTTT | CASRRDRGSTGELFF | TRBD1 | TRBJ2-2 | TRBV6-5
TGCGCCAGCAGCCAAGATTCCGGACAGGGCTCCTACAATGAGCAGTTCTTC | CASSQDSGQGSYNEQFF | TRBD1 | TRBJ2-1 | TRBV4-3
TGCGCCAGCAGTCAACACTACGAGCAGTACTTC | CASSQHYEQYF | . | TRBJ2-7 | TRBV23-1
TGCGCCAGCAGCCAAGTAGGGGGAGTAGACAATGAGCAGTTCTTC | CASSQVGGVDNEQFF | . | TRBJ2-1 | TRBV4-1
TGCAGCGTCACCCCCGACTTATCCGGGACATCCAATCAGCCCCAGCATTTT | CSVTPDLSGTSNQPQHF | . | TRBJ1-5 | TRBV29-1